Listed here are 29 T cell receptor beta chains from one sample, sequenced in a study of cytomegalovirus exposure and HLA in healthy donors. The PCR contained 60 Vbeta and 13 Jbeta primers. The protocol was immunoSEQ multiplex PCR, while the TCRdb copy is restricted to in-frame clones and leaves out a portion. The sample shows more than 100,000 clones, approximately 65% of them seen only once. Sequencing was done on a sample of PBMCs. The receptors stem from a man aged 18 to 29 in good health and CMV-seronegative.

The table lists this clone with a few counts. This sequence joins TRBV7-9 and TRBJ1-6; no firm D call. V lost 5 bases, J lost 0 bases, and 8 bases lay in between. CDR1 and CDR2 (germline): SEHNR, FQNEAQ (reference sequence). CDR3 size: 15 residues. The CDR3 DNA follows: TGTGCCAGCAGCCCCGGGAGCTCCTATAATTCACCCCTCCACTTT. Protein sequence: CASSPGSSYNSPLHF.

V is TRBV10-3 and J is TRBJ2-1; a possible D gene is TRBD1 (5 bases). V dropped 0 bases and J dropped 3 bases, with 9 bases sitting between them. This CDR3 comprises 15 residues. From germline, CDR1 is ENHRY and CDR2 SYGVKD. This chain's CDR3 is CAISESQEFYNEQFF. The CDR3 coding sequence is TGTGCCATCAGTGAGTCACAGGAGTTCTACAATGAGCAGTTCTTC.

The genes are TRBV30 and TRBJ2-7, with D maybe TRBD1 (6 bases). The CDR3 length is 16 residues. V was pared by 3 bases and J by 4 bases, with 22 bases between. Germline V gene lookup returns CDR1 GTSNPN and CDR2 SVGIG (reference sequence). Here the CDR3 reads CAWSGNPGHTPYEQYF. Written as DNA, the CDR3 is TGTGCCTGGAGCGGAAATCCGGGACACACCCCTTACGAGCAGTACTTC.

In its sample, this clone was seen a few times. Other nucleotide sequences in the sample specify the same CDR3. This sequence joins TRBV9 and TRBJ2-1, with 11 bases that match TRBD2. Per the germline V gene, CDR1 is SGDLS and CDR2 is YYNGEE. This CDR3 has 15 amino acids. V dropped 2 bases and J dropped 5; count of bases not matched to a gene: 3. The CDR3 spells CASSVGTSGNNEQFF. CDR3 DNA: TGTGCCAGCAGCGTCGGGACTAGCGGAAACAATGAGCAGTTCTTC.

The CDR3 loop is CASSQARGGSTNEKLFF. As DNA, the CDR3 is TGTGCCAGCAGCCAAGCTAGGGGGGGATCGACTAATGAAAAACTGTTTTTT. V is TRBV14 and J is TRBJ1-4; D perhaps matches TRBD1 (6 bases). Deletions cut 1 base from V and 2 bases from J, with 14 bases between. CDR3 length: 17 amino acids. Germline V lookup: CDR1 SGHDN, CDR2 FVKESK.

The genes are TRBV5-1 and TRBJ1-1; 7 bases fit TRBD1. Germline loops: CDR1 SGHRS, CDR2 YFSETQ. The CDR3 has 14 amino acids. Trimming cost V 2 bases and J 2 bases; bases outside gene matches: 3. Here the CDR3 DNA reads TGCGCCAGCAGCTTAGGGACAGCCAACACTGAAGCTTTCTTT. It translates to CASSLGTANTEAFF.

The chain links TRBV29-1 to TRBJ1-1, with a possible D match to TRBD1 (5 bases). Germline CDR1 and CDR2: SQVTM and ANQGSEA. Between the trimmed V and J ends, which lost 3 bases and 3 bases, there was a span of 11 bases. The CDR3 spans 13 residues. The CDR3 loop reads CSVEPGGYTEAFF. In nucleotides, the CDR3 is TGCAGCGTTGAGCCGGGGGGGTACACTGAAGCTTTCTTT.

CDR3 sequence (DNA): TGTGCCAGCAGCCTCATACAGGGCTACACCTTC. Encoded protein: CASSLIQGYTF. The rearrangement uses TRBV7-9 and TRBJ1-2; D gene unclear. CDR3 length equals 11 residues. Germline V gene lookup returns CDR1 SEHNR and CDR2 FQNEAQ (reference sequence). The V end was cut by 5 bases, the J end by 8 bases, with 9 bases between.

The chain combines TRBV5-4 with TRBJ2-5; D remains ambiguous. The germline CDR1 and CDR2 sequences are SGHNT and YYREEE (reference sequence). CDR3 length: 12 residues. The V end lost 3 bases, the J end lost 0 bases, and 3 bases lay between the germline ends. The chain's CDR3 is CASSSNQETQYF. The CDR3 DNA follows: TGTGCCAGCAGCTCTAACCAAGAGACCCAGTACTTC.

This clone has just one count. The same CDR3 can be traced to other DNA sequences in this sample. The chain combines TRBV5-1 with TRBJ2-7, with 10 bases aligning to TRBD1. Germline assignment: CDR1 SGHRS and CDR2 YFSETQ. The CDR3 runs 15 residues. Germline trimming cut 0 bases from V and 7 bases from J; bases unmatched to any gene: 7. CDR3 DNA sequence: TGCGCCAGCAGCTTGGAAGGGACAGGGGTGGGGGAGCAGTACTTC. Encoded protein: CASSLEGTGVGEQYF.

This sequence joins TRBV6-1 and TRBJ1-6, with D uncertain. In germline, CDR1 is MNHNS, CDR2 SASEGT. The CDR3 is 18 amino acids. The germline V and J ends were trimmed by 2 bases and 4 bases, with 18 bases remaining between them. The CDR3 here is CASSELRGFGGYNSPLHF. CDR3 nucleotides: TGTGCCAGCAGTGAACTTCGAGGGTTTGGAGGTTATAATTCACCCCTCCACTTT.

The rearrangement joins TRBV10-3 to TRBJ2-7; TRBD1 matches at 9 bases. The CDR3 totals 14 residues. Germline V lookup: CDR1 ENHRY, CDR2 SYGVKD. V trimming: 3 bases; J trimming: 7 bases; junction bases outside the gene matches: 7. As DNA, the CDR3 is TGTGCCATCAGTGAATCCACAGGGGGCAGGGAGCAGTACTTC. Protein sequence: CAISESTGGREQYF.

The chain links TRBV6-1 to TRBJ1-4; D is possibly TRBD1 (6 bases). Trimming cost V 6 bases and J 7 bases, with 18 bases left between them. This CDR3 has 15 amino acids. Germline-derived CDR1 and CDR2 are MNHNS and SASEGT. For the CDR3, the DNA is TGTGCCAGCAGCCCTTCCTGGGGGCTGGGTGAAAAACTGTTTTTT. Translation: CASSPSWGLGEKLFF.

This rearrangement joins TRBV21-1 to TRBJ2-6; the tabulated D call, TRBD2, remains unverified against the DNA. TRBV21-1 is a recognized pseudogene. This CDR3 has 17 residues. For the CDR3, the DNA is TGTGCCAGCAGCGATCTAGCGACTTACTCTGGGGCCAACGTCCTGACTTTC. Protein sequence: CASSDLATYSGANVLTF.

The chain employs TRBV29-1 and TRBJ1-5; D is unresolved. The length of the CDR3 is 13 residues. The germline CDR1 and CDR2 sequences are SQVTM and ANQGSEA. V lost 4 bases to trimming and J lost 1 base, with 8 bases between them. The CDR3 sequence: CSVGTGSNQPQHF. The CDR3 DNA is TGCAGCGTTGGGACGGGGAGCAATCAGCCCCAGCATTTT.

The genes are TRBV27 and TRBJ1-1; D is ambiguous. Deletions cut 4 bases from V and 2 bases from J, with 11 bases between. Germline V gene data show CDR1 as MNHEY and CDR2 as SMNVEV (reference sequence). This CDR3 region has 14 residues. For the CDR3, the DNA is TGTGCCAGCAGTTCTCGGGGTCGTAACACTGAAGCTTTCTTT. This codes for CASSSRGRNTEAFF.

J is TRBJ1-2 and V is TRBV29-1, with 9 bases matching TRBD1. After removal of 5 bases from V and 6 bases from J, the junction contained 13 bases not matched to a gene. Germline CDR1 and CDR2: SQVTM and ANQGSEA. The CDR3 is made up of 15 amino acids. CDR3: CSVSALRDRADGYTF. Here the CDR3 DNA reads TGCAGCGTTTCGGCCCTGCGGGACAGGGCTGATGGCTACACCTTC.

The chain combines TRBV6-6 with TRBJ2-1, with D uncertain. Germline CDR1 MNHNY, CDR2 SVGAGI (reference sequence). This CDR3 comprises 13 residues. V was shortened by 2 bases and J by 10 bases, with 12 bases between the two germline ends. The DNA of the CDR3 is TGTGCCAGCAGTTACACGATAGTCGGGGAGCAGTTCTTC. Protein sequence: CASSYTIVGEQFF.

This clone was recorded a few times. The J gene is TRBJ1-2, the V gene TRBV19; 9 bases match TRBD1. The trim removed 4 bases at V and 0 bases at J, leaving 6 bases unmatched. The V gene's germline CDR1 is LNHDA and CDR2 SQIVND (reference sequence). The CDR3 loop spans 16 amino acids. DNA of the CDR3: TGTGCCAGTAGTACCGCCCGACAGGGGGCTAACTATGGCTACACCTTC. This codes for CASSTARQGANYGYTF.

The gene calls are TRBV10-1 and TRBJ2-2; perhaps TRBD1 as D (5 bases). The CDR3 length is 16 residues. Trimming removed 0 bases at V and 4 bases at J, with 12 bases between. The germline V gene encodes CDR1 WNHNN and CDR2 SYGVQD (reference sequence). The CDR3 here is CASSESQGRSTGELFF. Written as DNA, the CDR3 is TGCGCCAGCAGTGAGTCGCAGGGTCGATCCACCGGGGAGCTGTTTTTT.

This clone has more than one count but fewer than ten. V usage is TRBV30 and J usage is TRBJ2-1; a possible D gene is TRBD2 (5 bases). Germline CDR1 and CDR2: GTSNPN and SVGIG (reference sequence). The V end was cut by 6 bases, the J end by 7 bases, with 10 bases between. The CDR3 runs to 11 residues. For the CDR3, the DNA is TGTGCCTGCCTGACGGGGAATGAGCAGTTCTTC. This encodes CACLTGNEQFF.

The chain employs TRBV13 and TRBJ2-5; unclear D gene. The end of the DNA fits TRBJ2-7 better, so the J call may be wrong. This CDR3 spans 12 amino acids. Germline-derived CDR1 and CDR2 are PRHDT and FYEKMQ (reference sequence). For the CDR3, the DNA is TGTGCCAGCAGCCAAAGCTCCTACGAGCAGTACTTC. This translates into CASSQSSYEQYF.

The chain recombines TRBV27 with TRBJ1-5; 7 bases align to TRBD1. The CDR3 loop spans 15 amino acids. Trimming removed 2 bases from V and 2 bases from J; junction bases left unmatched: 3. Germline values: CDR1 MNHEY, CDR2 SMNVEV (reference sequence). Here the CDR3 DNA reads TGTGCCAGCAGTTTACCGGGGACAGGCAATCAGCCCCAGCATTTT. Translating gives CASSLPGTGNQPQHF.

This clone was observed a few times. The chain recombines TRBV7-9 with TRBJ2-2; D remains unclear. CDR1 is SEHNR, CDR2 FQNEAQ, per germline (reference sequence). CDR3 size: 14 residues. Trimming left V 2 bases short and J 5 bases short, with 9 bases between. The CDR3 sequence is CASSLIGRTGELFF. The CDR3 DNA sequence: TGTGCCAGCAGCTTAATCGGTCGAACCGGGGAGCTGTTTTTT.

The gene calls are TRBV9 and TRBJ1-2; 9 nucleotides match TRBD1. The length of the CDR3 is 15 residues. Germline CDR1 reads SGDLS; CDR2 reads YYNGEE. The V gene end was trimmed by 0 bases and the J gene end by 4 bases; junction bases not matched to a gene: 4. Written as DNA, the CDR3 is TGTGCCAGCAGCGTAGAGGGACAGGGCCTCTATGGCTACACCTTC. Encoded protein: CASSVEGQGLYGYTF.

This clone was seen a few times. This chain connects TRBV7-2 to TRBJ2-3, with TRBD1 identical over 7 bases. CDR3 length: 16 amino acids. V was clipped by 0 bases and J by 1 base; unmatched bases: 4. CDR1 is SGHTA and CDR2 is FQGNSA in the germline V gene. The CDR3 here is CASSLAQGVGTDTQYF. The CDR3 DNA reads TGTGCCAGCAGCTTAGCGCAGGGGGTAGGCACAGATACGCAGTATTTT.

This chain joins TRBV30 and TRBJ2-3; D is possibly TRBD2 (6 bases). This CDR3 spans 13 amino acids. Germline values: CDR1 GTSNPN, CDR2 SVGIG (reference sequence). With 3 bases removed from V and 1 base from J, the gap between germline ends came to 8 bases. CDR3 coding DNA: TGTGCCTGGAGAGCTAGCGGCACAGATACGCAGTATTTT. Amino acid sequence: CAWRASGTDTQYF.

This chain uses TRBV27 with TRBJ2-6; 7 nucleotides line up with TRBD2. In germline, CDR1 is MNHEY, CDR2 SMNVEV (reference sequence). With V trimmed by 7 bases and J by 0 bases, 12 bases remained unmatched. This CDR3 is 18 amino acids long. As DNA, the CDR3 is TGTGCCAGCACCTTAGCGGGCCAGGCGCGCTCTGGGGCCAACGTCCTGACTTTC. Amino acid sequence: CASTLAGQARSGANVLTF.

This clone was observed a single time. The V call is TRBV19, the J call TRBJ1-2, with 9 positions matching TRBD1. V trimming: 5 bases; J trimming: 3 bases; junction bases outside the gene matches: 10. CDR1 and CDR2 from the germline V gene are LNHDA and SQIVND (reference sequence). The CDR3 runs to 16 residues. The CDR3 nucleotides read TGTGCCAGTAGTTGGGGACAGGGTGTTCGCTACTATGGCTACACCTTC. Encoded protein: CASSWGQGVRYYGYTF. The full variable domain, in which reference TRBV19 and TRBJ1-2 provide the parts outside the CDR3, is DGGITQSPKYLFRKEGQNVTLSCEQNLNHDAMYWYRQDPGQGLRLIYYSQIVNDFQKGDIAEGYSVSREKKESFPLTVTSAQKNPTAFYLCASSWGQGVRYYGYTFGSGTRLTVV.